This T cell receptor beta chain is from a study of long-term antiretroviral therapy in people with HIV. Study-wide results and caveats: Pre-ART clonal expansions dominated every time point's repertoire.

Regarding this clone: Its antigen remains unidentified.

They ran version v3.0 of the immunoSEQ assay at survey level. In sequencing, about 40,000-50,000 T-cell genomes per sample were targeted. Only in-frame clones appear in the TCRdb table, and some are missing; sequencing was by immunoSEQ multiplex PCR. The table has fewer than 30,000 clones, nearly 97% seen once. This CDR3 comprises 15 residues. Looked up from germline, CDR1 is SGDLS and CDR2 is YYNGEE. J lost 4 bases, V lost 3 bases, and 7 bases had no gene match. This specimen consisted of unsorted PBMCs, obtained 5.3 years after starting antiretroviral therapy. The rearrangement links TRBV9 to TRBJ2-7; 10 bases line up with TRBD2. The TCR sequence derives from a man aged 25-40 years with HIV. The CDR3 is CASSASGGSAYEQYF. CDR3 in DNA: TGTGCCAGCAGCGCTAGCGGGGGAAGCGCTTACGAGCAGTACTTC.